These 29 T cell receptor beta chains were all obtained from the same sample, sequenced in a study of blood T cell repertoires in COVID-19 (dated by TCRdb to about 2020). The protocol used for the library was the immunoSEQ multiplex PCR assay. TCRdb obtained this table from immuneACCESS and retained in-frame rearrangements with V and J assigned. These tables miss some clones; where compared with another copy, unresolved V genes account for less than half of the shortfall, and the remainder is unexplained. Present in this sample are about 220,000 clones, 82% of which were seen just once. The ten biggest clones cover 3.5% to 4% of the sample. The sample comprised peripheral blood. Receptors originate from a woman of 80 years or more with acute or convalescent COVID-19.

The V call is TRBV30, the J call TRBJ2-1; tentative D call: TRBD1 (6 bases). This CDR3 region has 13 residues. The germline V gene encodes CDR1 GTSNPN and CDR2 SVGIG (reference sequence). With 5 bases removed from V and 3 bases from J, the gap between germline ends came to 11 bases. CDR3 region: CAWGGQIYNEQFF. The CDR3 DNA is TGTGCCTGGGGAGGACAGATCTACAATGAGCAGTTCTTC.

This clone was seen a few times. CDR3 loop: CAISIGGNTEAFF. DNA for the CDR3: TGTGCCATCTCTATAGGGGGTAACACTGAAGCTTTCTTT. The chain couples TRBV10-3 to TRBJ1-1; D is possibly TRBD1 (6 bases). CDR1 is ENHRY and CDR2 is SYGVKD in the germline V gene. This CDR3 is built from 13 residues. The V end was cut by 8 bases, the J end by 2 bases, with 12 bases between.

The CDR3 spells CASSLVDSDGDTQYF. The CDR3 DNA reads TGCGCCAGCAGCTTGGTAGACTCCGACGGGGATACGCAGTATTTT. The rearrangement links TRBV5-1 to TRBJ2-3; D not certain. Per the germline V gene, CDR1 is SGHRS and CDR2 is YFSETQ. V lost 0 bases to trimming and J lost 6 bases, with 14 bases between them. This CDR3 is 15 amino acids long.

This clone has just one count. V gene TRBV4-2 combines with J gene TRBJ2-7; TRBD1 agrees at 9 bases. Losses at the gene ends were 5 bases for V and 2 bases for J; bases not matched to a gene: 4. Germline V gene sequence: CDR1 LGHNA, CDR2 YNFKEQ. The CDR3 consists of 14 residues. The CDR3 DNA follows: TGTGCCAGCAGCGGGGGACAGGGACCCTACGAGCAGTACTTC. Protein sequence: CASSGGQGPYEQYF.

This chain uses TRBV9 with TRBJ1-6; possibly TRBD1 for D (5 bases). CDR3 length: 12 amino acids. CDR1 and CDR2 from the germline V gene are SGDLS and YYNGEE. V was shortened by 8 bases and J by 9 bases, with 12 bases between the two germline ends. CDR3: CARGAGGSPLHF. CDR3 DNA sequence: TGTGCCAGAGGGGCCGGCGGTTCACCCCTCCACTTT.

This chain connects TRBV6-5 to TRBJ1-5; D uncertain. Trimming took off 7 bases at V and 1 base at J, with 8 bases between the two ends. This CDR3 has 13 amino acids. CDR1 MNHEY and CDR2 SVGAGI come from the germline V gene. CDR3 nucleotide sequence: TGTGCCAGCACCGTATCCAGCAATCAGCCCCAGCATTTT. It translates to CASTVSSNQPQHF.

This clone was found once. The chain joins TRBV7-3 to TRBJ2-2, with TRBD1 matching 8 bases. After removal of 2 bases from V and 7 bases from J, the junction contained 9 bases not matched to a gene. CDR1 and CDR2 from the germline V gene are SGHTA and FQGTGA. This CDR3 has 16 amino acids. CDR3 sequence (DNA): TGTGCCAGCAGCTTAGACAGGGGAGTTCGTGGCGGGGAGCTGTTTTTT. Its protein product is CASSLDRGVRGGELFF.

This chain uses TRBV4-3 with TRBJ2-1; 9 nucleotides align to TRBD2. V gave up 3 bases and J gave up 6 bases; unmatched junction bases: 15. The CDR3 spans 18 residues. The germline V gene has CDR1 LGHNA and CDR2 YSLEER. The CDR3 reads CASSQDHRERGVVNEQFF. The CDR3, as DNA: TGCGCCAGCAGCCAGGATCACCGGGAGCGGGGGGTTGTCAATGAGCAGTTCTTC.

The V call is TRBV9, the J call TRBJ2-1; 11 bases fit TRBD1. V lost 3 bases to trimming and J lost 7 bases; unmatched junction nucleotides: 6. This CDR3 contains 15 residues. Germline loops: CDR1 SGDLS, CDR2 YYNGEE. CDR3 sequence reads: CASSDGQGAWNEQFF. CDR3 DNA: TGTGCCAGCAGCGATGGACAGGGGGCGTGGAATGAGCAGTTCTTC.

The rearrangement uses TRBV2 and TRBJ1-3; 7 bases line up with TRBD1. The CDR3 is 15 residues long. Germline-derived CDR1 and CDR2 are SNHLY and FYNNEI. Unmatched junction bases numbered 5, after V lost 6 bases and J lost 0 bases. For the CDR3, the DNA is TGTGCCAGCAGCGGACAGGCGAGCTCTGGAAACACCATATATTTT. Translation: CASSGQASSGNTIYF.

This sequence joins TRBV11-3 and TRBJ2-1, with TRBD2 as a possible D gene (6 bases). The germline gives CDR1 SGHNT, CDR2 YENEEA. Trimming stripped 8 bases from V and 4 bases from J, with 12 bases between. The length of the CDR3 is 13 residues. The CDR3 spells CASSGGVYNEQFF. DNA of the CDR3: TGTGCCAGCTCCGGCGGGGTTTACAATGAGCAGTTCTTC.

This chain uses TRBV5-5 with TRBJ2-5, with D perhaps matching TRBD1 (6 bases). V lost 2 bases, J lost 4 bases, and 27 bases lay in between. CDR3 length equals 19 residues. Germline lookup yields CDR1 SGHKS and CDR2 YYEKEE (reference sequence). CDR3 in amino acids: CASSFRGFSGTSGGETQYF. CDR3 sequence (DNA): TGTGCCAGCAGCTTCCGAGGGTTTAGTGGGACAAGCGGTGGAGAGACCCAGTACTTC. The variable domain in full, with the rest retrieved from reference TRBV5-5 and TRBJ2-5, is DAGVTQSPTHLIKTRGQQVTLRCSPISGHKSVSWYQQVLGQGPQFIFQYYEKEERGRGNFPDRFSARQFPNYSSELNVNALLLGDSALYLCASSFRGFSGTSGGETQYFGPGTRLLVL.

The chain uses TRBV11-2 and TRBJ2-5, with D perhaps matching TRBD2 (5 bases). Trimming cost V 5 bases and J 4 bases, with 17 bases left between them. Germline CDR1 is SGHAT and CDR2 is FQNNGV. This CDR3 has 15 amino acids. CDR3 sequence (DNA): TGTGCCAGCAGCGCCGGGCCCAGTCGGGGAGAGACCCAGTACTTC. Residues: CASSAGPSRGETQYF. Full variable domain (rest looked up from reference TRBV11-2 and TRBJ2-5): EAGVAQSPRYKIIEKRQSVAFWCNPISGHATLYWYQQILGQGPKLLIQFQNNGVVDDSQLPKDRFSAERLKGVDSTLKIQPAKLEDSAVYLCASSAGPSRGETQYFGPGTRLLVL.

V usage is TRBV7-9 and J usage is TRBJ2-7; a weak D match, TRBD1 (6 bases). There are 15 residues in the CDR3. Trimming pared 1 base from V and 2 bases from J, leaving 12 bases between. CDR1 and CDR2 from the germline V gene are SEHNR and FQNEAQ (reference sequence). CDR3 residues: CASSLVYREPYEQYF. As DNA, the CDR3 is TGTGCCAGCAGCTTAGTTTACAGGGAGCCCTACGAGCAGTACTTC.

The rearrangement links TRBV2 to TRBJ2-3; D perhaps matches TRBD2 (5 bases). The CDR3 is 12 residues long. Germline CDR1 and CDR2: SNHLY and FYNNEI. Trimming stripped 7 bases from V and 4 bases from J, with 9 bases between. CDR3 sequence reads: CASNGVPDTQYF. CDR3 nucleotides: TGTGCCAGCAACGGGGTTCCAGATACGCAGTATTTT.

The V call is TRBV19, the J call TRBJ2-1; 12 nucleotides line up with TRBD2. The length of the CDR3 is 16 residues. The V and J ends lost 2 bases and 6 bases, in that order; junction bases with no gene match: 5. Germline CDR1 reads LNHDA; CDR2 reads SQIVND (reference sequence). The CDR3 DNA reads TGTGCCAGTAGTATATCCCCTAGCGGGGGGGCCAATGAGCAGTTCTTC. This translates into CASSISPSGGANEQFF.

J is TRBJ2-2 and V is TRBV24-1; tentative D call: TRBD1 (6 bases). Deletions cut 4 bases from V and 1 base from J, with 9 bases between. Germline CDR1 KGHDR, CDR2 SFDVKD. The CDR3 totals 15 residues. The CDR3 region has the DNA TGTGCCACCAGTGACAAGACAGGGAACACCGGGGAGCTGTTTTTT. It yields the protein CATSDKTGNTGELFF.

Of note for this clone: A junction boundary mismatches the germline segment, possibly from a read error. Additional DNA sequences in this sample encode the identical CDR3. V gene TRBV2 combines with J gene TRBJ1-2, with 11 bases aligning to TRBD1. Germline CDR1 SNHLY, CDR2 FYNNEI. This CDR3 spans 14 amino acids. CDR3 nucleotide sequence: TGTGCCAGCAGTAGGGACAGGGGGGGCTATGGCTACACTTTC. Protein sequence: CASSRDRGGYGYTF. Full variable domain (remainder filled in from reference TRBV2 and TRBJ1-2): EPEVTQTPSHQVTQMGQEVILRCVPISNHLYFYWYRQILGQKVEFLVSFYNNEISEKSEIFDDQFSVERPDGSNFTLKIRSTKLEDSAMYFCASSRDRGGYGYTFGSGTRLTVV.

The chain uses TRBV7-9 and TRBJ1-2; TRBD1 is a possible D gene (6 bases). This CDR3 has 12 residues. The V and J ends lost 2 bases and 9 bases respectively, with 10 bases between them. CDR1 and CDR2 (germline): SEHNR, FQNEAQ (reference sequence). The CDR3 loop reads CASSLKGESYTF. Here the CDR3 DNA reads TGTGCCAGCAGCTTAAAGGGGGAAAGCTACACCTTC.

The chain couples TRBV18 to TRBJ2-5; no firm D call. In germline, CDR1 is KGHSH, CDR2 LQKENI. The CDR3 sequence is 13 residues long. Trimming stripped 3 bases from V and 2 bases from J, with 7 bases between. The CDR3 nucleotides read TGTGCCAGCTCACCTAACGGGCAAGAGACCCAGTACTTC. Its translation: CASSPNGQETQYF.

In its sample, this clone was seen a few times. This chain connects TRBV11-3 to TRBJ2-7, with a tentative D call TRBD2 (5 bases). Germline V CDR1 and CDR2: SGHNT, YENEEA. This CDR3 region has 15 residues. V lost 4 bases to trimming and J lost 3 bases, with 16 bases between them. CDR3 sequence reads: CASSSSGSQVYEQYF. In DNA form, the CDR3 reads TGTGCCAGCAGCTCCTCGGGGAGCCAAGTCTACGAGCAGTACTTC.

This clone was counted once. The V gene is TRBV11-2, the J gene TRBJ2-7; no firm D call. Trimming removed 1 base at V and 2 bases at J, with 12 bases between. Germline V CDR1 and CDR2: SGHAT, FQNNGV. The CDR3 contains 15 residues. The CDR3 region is CASSLVPGFTYEQYF. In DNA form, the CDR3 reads TGTGCCAGCAGCTTAGTTCCAGGCTTCACCTACGAGCAGTACTTC.

The CDR3 sequence is CSASKAGGPHEQFF. As DNA, the CDR3 is TGCAGTGCTAGTAAGGCGGGGGGCCCCCATGAGCAGTTCTTC. V usage is TRBV20-1 and J usage is TRBJ2-1, with 8 bases aligning to TRBD2. Germline CDR1 and CDR2: DFQATT and SNEGSKA (reference sequence). With 3 bases clipped from V and 8 bases from J, the junction kept 9 bases outside the gene matches. This CDR3 contains 14 residues.

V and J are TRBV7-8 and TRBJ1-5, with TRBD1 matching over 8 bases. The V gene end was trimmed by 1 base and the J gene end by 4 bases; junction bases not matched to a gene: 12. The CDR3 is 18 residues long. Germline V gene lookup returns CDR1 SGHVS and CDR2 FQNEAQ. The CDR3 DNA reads TGTGCCAGCAGCTTAGGAGGGTATAGGACAGGGTATAATCAGCCCCAGCATTTT. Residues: CASSLGGYRTGYNQPQHF.

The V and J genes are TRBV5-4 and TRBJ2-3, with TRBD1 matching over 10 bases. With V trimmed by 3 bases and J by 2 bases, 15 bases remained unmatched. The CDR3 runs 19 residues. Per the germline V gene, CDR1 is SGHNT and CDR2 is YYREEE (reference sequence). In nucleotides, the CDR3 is TGTGCCAGCAGCTCACAACGGCTCCGGACAGGGGGATACACAGATACGCAGTATTTT. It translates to CASSSQRLRTGGYTDTQYF.

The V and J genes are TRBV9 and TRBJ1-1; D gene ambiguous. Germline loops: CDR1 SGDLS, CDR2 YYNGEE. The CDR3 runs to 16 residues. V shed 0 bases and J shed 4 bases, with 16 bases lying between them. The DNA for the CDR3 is TGTGCCAGCAGCGTAGTTCCAGGCGGGCACGGCACTGAAGCTTTCTTT. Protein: CASSVVPGGHGTEAFF.

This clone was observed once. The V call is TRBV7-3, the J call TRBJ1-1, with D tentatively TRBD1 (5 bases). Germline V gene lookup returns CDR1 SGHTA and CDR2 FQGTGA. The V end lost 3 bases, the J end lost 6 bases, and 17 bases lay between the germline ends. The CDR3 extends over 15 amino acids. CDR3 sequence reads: CASSFGAGIAAEAFF. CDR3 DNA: TGTGCCAGCAGCTTTGGGGCAGGTATTGCCGCTGAAGCTTTCTTT.

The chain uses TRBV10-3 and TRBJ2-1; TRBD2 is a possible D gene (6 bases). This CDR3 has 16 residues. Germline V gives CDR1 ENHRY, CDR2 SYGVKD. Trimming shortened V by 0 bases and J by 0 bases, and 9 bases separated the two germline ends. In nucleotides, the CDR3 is TGTGCCATCAGTGAGTCTGCTAGCGTCTCCTACAATGAGCAGTTCTTC. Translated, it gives CAISESASVSYNEQFF.

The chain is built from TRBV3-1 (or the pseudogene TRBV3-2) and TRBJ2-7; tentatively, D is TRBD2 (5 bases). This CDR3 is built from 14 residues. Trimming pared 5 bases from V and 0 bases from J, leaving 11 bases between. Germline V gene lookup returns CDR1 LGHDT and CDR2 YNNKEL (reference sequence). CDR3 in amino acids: CASSDGLISYEQYF. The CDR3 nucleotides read TGTGCCAGCAGCGACGGACTCATCTCCTACGAGCAGTACTTC.